This T cell receptor (beta chain) was retrieved from a study of tumor-infiltrating lymphocytes in primary liver carcinoma. Unsorted whole blood yielded blood RNA, and germline DNA was extracted as well. This clonotype was recorded a few times. In germline, CDR1 is GTSNPN, CDR2 SVGIG (reference sequence). The CDR3 runs to 14 residues. Trimming removed 0 bases at V and 1 base at J, with 8 bases between. The input was around 530 ng total RNA; TCR beta cDNA was made from it with a constant-region primer. Nested multiplex PCR, run for three rounds with slightly modified ARM-PCR, yielded TCR beta libraries. Forward primers for TRBV1-TRBV30 and a C-beta reverse primer served the first two PCR rounds, at approximately 10 cycles each. One entry per CDR3 protein results from TCRdb running MiXCR on the multiplex PCR reads. Seen here are approximately 210,000 distinct CDR3 sequences, approximately 64% observed once, and the top ten hold 7% to 8.5%.

Sequenced: peripheral blood. The chain joins TRBV30 to TRBJ2-3, with TRBD1 as a possible D gene (5 bases). This TCR was sampled from an older woman with primary liver carcinoma and hepatitis B virus infection. CDR3 protein: CAWSVQGGTDTQYF. The CDR3 nucleotides read TGTGCCTGGAGTGTCCAAGGGGGCACAGATACGCAGTATTTT.